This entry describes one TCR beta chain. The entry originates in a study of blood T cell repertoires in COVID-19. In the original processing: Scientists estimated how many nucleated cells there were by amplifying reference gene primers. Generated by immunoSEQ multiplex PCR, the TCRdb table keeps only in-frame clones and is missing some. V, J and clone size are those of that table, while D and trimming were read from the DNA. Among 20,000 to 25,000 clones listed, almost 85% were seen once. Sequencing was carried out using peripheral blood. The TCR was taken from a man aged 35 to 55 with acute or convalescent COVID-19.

This chain's CDR3 is CASSPQDPSSGNTIYF. The CDR3 nucleotides read TGTGCCAGCAGCCCACAGGACCCGAGCTCTGGAAACACCATATATTTT. The chain employs TRBV9 and TRBJ1-3; D might be TRBD1 (5 bases). The V end was cut by 4 bases, the J end by 0 bases, with 14 bases between. CDR1 and CDR2 from the germline V gene are SGDLS and YYNGEE. This CDR3 contains 16 residues.